The 17 T cell receptor beta chains below were found in one sample sequenced in a study of graft-versus-host responses after intestinal transplantation. Repertoires were generated with immunoSEQ multiplex PCR, while TCRdb's copy carries only in-frame clones and drops some. The sample holds 11,000 to 15,000 clones, roughly a third seen once. Responders (about 200,000, CFSE-labeled) met about 200,000 stimulators that were irradiated and violet-dye-labeled. The specimen was alloreactive CD8+ T cells from a mixed lymphocyte reaction culture, collected before intestinal transplant. Subset described: CFSE-low proliferating T cells sorted from roughly 6-day pre-transplant mixed lymphocyte reaction (GvH or HvG direction). All receptors come from a human patient who received an intestinal transplant.

V and J are TRBV6-7 and TRBJ1-1; a possible D gene is TRBD1 (6 bases). TRBV6-7 is sorted into the ORF group, with uncertain function. Trimming pared 11 bases from V and 6 bases from J, leaving 25 bases between. This CDR3 region has 15 residues. The CDR3 is CAGPGTVLGAPEAFF. CDR3 bases: TGTGCCGGCCCCGGGACGGTCCTGGGGGCCCCTGAAGCTTTCTTT.

This chain connects TRBV7-9 to TRBJ1-6, with D uncertain. Trimming took 1 base from V and 2 from J, leaving 6 bases between them. Germline assignment: CDR1 SEHNR and CDR2 FQNEAQ (reference sequence). This CDR3 spans 15 amino acids. The CDR3 region has the DNA TGTGCCAGCAGCTTAGGCAGTCCCTATAATTCACCCCTCCACTTT. This sequence encodes CASSLGSPYNSPLHF.

This clone was detected only a few times. This rearrangement joins TRBV9 to TRBJ2-3; the match to TRBD2 covers 8 bases. The germline V gene has CDR1 SGDLS and CDR2 YYNGEE. Trimming took 2 bases from V and 2 from J; bases not matched to a gene: 7. There are 16 residues in the CDR3. Here the CDR3 reads CASSVSGGGITDTQYF. The CDR3 DNA follows: TGTGCCAGCAGCGTTTCGGGGGGGGGCATCACAGATACGCAGTATTTT.

This clone was observed a handful of times. The V and J genes are TRBV21-1 and TRBJ2-7; the D call in the table, TRBD1, was not verified against the DNA. TRBV21-1 is a documented pseudogene. This CDR3 has 17 residues. CDR3 residues: CASSKAKGQGLSYEQYF. CDR3 sequence (DNA): TGTGCCAGCAGCAAAGCTAAAGGACAGGGACTTTCCTACGAGCAGTACTTC.

The table lists this clone with a few counts. V is TRBV29-1 and J is TRBJ2-7; D might be TRBD1 (6 bases). Looked up from germline, CDR1 is SQVTM and CDR2 is ANQGSEA. This CDR3 is built from 16 residues. Trimming took off 5 bases at V and 0 bases at J, with 20 bases between the two ends. CDR3 residues: CSVWVDSPLSSYEQYF. The DNA for the CDR3 is TGCAGCGTTTGGGTGGACAGTCCCCTGAGCTCCTACGAGCAGTACTTC.

This chain connects TRBV4-3 to TRBJ2-7, with D maybe TRBD1 (6 bases). Germline values: CDR1 LGHNA, CDR2 YSLEER. Between the trimmed V and J ends, which lost 0 bases and 3 bases, there was a span of 15 bases. The CDR3 extends over 16 amino acids. Here the CDR3 reads CASSQDRSGVGYEQYF. CDR3 nucleotide sequence: TGCGCCAGCAGCCAAGACCGGTCAGGGGTGGGCTACGAGCAGTACTTC.

J is TRBJ2-7 and V is TRBV30, with 8 bases lining up with TRBD2. This CDR3 is built from 13 residues. CDR1 is GTSNPN, CDR2 SVGIG, per germline (reference sequence). Trimming at V came to 2 bases and at J to 2 bases, leaving 2 bases not matched to a gene. The CDR3 DNA follows: TGTGCCTGGAGTAGCGGGGGAACCTACGAGCAGTACTTC. This translates into CAWSSGGTYEQYF. The full variable domain, with the rest looked up from reference TRBV30 and TRBJ2-7, is SQTIHQWPATLVQPVGSPLSLECTVEGTSNPNLYWYRQAAGRGLQLLFYSVGIGQISSEVPQNLSASRPQDRQFILSSKKLLLSDSGFYLCAWSSGGTYEQYFGPGTRLTVT.

The chain couples TRBV19 to TRBJ1-6; maybe TRBD1 (5 bases). CDR3 length: 17 amino acids. Germline values: CDR1 LNHDA, CDR2 SQIVND (reference sequence). The V gene lost 0 bases and the J gene lost 7 bases, with 16 bases spanning the gap. The CDR3 sequence: CASSIDLATERNSPLHF. In DNA, the CDR3 is TGTGCCAGTAGTATAGATCTGGCGACAGAGAGAAATTCACCCCTCCACTTT.

In this sample, this clone turned up a few times. This chain joins TRBV11-2 and TRBJ2-7; a possible D gene is TRBD2 (5 bases). The CDR3 is 14 residues long. V was trimmed by 2 bases and J by 7 bases, leaving 15 bases between them. Germline V lookup: CDR1 SGHAT, CDR2 FQNNGV. This chain's CDR3 is CASSLSPGKFEQYF. The CDR3 DNA is TGTGCCAGCAGCTTAAGTCCGGGGAAATTTGAGCAGTACTTC.

J is TRBJ2-1 and V is TRBV5-6; 12 nucleotides align to TRBD2. The trim removed 2 bases at V and 10 bases at J, leaving 13 bases unmatched. The germline V gene has CDR1 SGHDT and CDR2 YYEEEE. CDR3 length equals 17 residues. As DNA, the CDR3 is TGTGCCAGCAGCTTCCCGGCCCTAGCGGGGGGGCCTCAGGAGCAGTTCTTC. It specifies CASSFPALAGGPQEQFF.

This clone was counted a few times. The chain couples TRBV11-2 to TRBJ2-2; tentatively, D is TRBD2 (7 bases). The CDR3 totals 16 residues. V gave up 3 bases and J gave up 3 bases, with 14 bases separating them. Per the germline V gene, CDR1 is SGHAT and CDR2 is FQNNGV. In DNA, the CDR3 is TGTGCCAGCAGCTTCTGGGGGGGGCTGCACACCGGGGAGCTGTTTTTT. Protein sequence: CASSFWGGLHTGELFF.

This clone was seen more than once but under ten times. The chain is built from TRBV4-3 and TRBJ1-4, with unresolved D. The V end lost 2 bases, the J end lost 8 bases, and 18 bases lay between the germline ends. CDR1 is LGHNA and CDR2 is YSLEER in the germline V gene. The CDR3 totals 16 residues. In DNA form, the CDR3 reads TGCGCCAGCAGCCAATCTTCGACTGCCCCTGGGGAAAAACTGTTTTTT. It is translated as CASSQSSTAPGEKLFF.

In its sample, this clone ranks as medium-sized. The V gene is TRBV15, the J gene TRBJ1-6; 9 positions match TRBD1. This CDR3 has 15 residues. Germline assignment: CDR1 LNHNV and CDR2 YYDKDF (reference sequence). The V gene end was trimmed by 5 bases and the J gene end by 14 bases; junction bases not matched to a gene: 13. The CDR3 region has the DNA TGTGCCACCAGCTTGCCGGGACAGGGTATTTTCACCCTCCACTTT. It codes for CATSLPGQGIFTLHF.

The chain carries TRBV5-1 and TRBJ2-7; 8 bases agree with TRBD1. The J segment lost 4 bases and the V segment lost 3 bases, leaving 9 bases of the junction unmatched. Germline lookup yields CDR1 SGHRS and CDR2 YFSETQ. CDR3 length equals 15 residues. CDR3 in amino acids: CASSSNQGARYEQYF. The CDR3 DNA follows: TGCGCCAGCAGCTCGAACCAGGGGGCGCGGTACGAGCAGTACTTC.

The chain employs TRBV7-9 and TRBJ1-1; 7 positions agree with TRBD1. The CDR3 is made up of 17 amino acids. Germline loops: CDR1 SEHNR, CDR2 FQNEAQ (reference sequence). V lost 7 bases to trimming and J lost 0 bases; unmatched junction nucleotides: 14. Here the CDR3 DNA reads TGTGCCAGCATCCCCGACAGGGTCTGGACAATGAACACTGAAGCTTTCTTT. Protein sequence: CASIPDRVWTMNTEAFF.

This chain connects TRBV2 to TRBJ2-7; D is perhaps TRBD2 (7 bases). Germline V gene lookup returns CDR1 SNHLY and CDR2 FYNNEI. CDR3 length: 12 amino acids. Trimming pared 6 bases from V and 6 bases from J, leaving 12 bases between. The CDR3 nucleotides read TGTGCCAGCAGGGGGGGGCGGCCCGAGCAGTACTTC. It codes for CASRGGRPEQYF. Drawing the rest from reference TRBV2 and TRBJ2-7, the complete variable domain is EPEVTQTPSHQVTQMGQEVILRCVPISNHLYFYWYRQILGQKVEFLVSFYNNEISEKSEIFDDQFSVERPDGSNFTLKIRSTKLEDSAMYFCASRGGRPEQYFGPGTRLTVT.

The chain uses TRBV27 and TRBJ1-2; possible D gene TRBD1, 6 bases. CDR1 MNHEY and CDR2 SMNVEV come from the germline V gene (reference sequence). The germline V and J ends were trimmed by 4 bases and 7 bases, with 19 bases remaining between them. The CDR3 length is 15 residues. The CDR3 DNA reads as TGTGCCAGCAGTTCCACCCTAAGACAGGCCCGTGGCTACACCTTC. Translating gives CASSSTLRQARGYTF.